This T cell receptor (beta chain) comes out of a study of blood T cell repertoires in COVID-19. The germline V gene has CDR1 MDHEN and CDR2 SYDVKM. With 6 bases removed from V and 6 bases from J, the gap between germline ends came to 19 bases. CDR3 length equals 15 residues. Per the original methods: It was from reference gene primer amplification that nucleated cell counts were estimated. The method was immunoSEQ multiplex PCR; TCRdb's version includes in-frame clones alone and lacks a portion of them. V and J calls and clone size follow that table, whereas D and trimming were derived from the DNA. The repertoire has fewer than 400,000 clones, 85% of them found once; the top ten carry around 1.8%. Each participant's cohort was designated according to participant-reported clinical history.

The TCR originated in a woman aged 25 to 45 who had been exposed to COVID-19. Input material: PBMCs or T cells enriched from blood (not recorded which). This chain connects TRBV28 to TRBJ2-3; D possibly corresponds to TRBD2 (6 bases). The CDR3 bases are TGTGCCAGCAGGACGCCGCGGGGTAGGAGTGATACGCAGTATTTT. Translating it yields CASRTPRGRSDTQYF.